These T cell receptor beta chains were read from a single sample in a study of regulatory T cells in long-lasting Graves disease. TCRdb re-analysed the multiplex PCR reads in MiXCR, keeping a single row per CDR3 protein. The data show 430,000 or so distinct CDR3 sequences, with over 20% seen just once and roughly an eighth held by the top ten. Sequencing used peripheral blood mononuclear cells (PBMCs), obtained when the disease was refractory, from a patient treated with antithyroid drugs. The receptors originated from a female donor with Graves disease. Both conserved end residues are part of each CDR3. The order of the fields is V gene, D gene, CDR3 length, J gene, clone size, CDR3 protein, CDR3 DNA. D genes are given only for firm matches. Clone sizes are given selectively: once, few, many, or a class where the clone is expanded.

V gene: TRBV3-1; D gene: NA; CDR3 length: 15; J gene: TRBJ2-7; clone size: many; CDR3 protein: CASSPYPGEGDEQYF; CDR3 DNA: TGTGCCAGCAGCCCCTACCCGGGAGAGGGCGACGAGCAGTACTTC
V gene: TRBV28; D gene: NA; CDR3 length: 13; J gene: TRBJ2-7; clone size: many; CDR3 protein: CASSLWTSYEQYF; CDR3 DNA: TGTGCCAGCAGTTTATGGACATCCTACGAGCAGTACTTC
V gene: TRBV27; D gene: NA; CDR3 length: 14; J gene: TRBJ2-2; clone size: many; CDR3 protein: CASSLWGSAGELFF; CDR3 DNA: TGTGCCAGCAGTTTATGGGGATCGGCCGGGGAGCTGTTTTTT
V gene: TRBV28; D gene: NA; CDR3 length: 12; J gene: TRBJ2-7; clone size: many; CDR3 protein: CASSTNPYEQYF; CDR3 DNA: TGTGCCAGCAGCACAAATCCCTACGAGCAGTACTTC
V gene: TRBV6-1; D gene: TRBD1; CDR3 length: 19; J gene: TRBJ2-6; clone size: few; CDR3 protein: CASSPRQGSPISGANVLTF; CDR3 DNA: TGTGCCAGCAGTCCCCGACAGGGGTCCCCAATCTCTGGGGCCAACGTCCTGACTTTC
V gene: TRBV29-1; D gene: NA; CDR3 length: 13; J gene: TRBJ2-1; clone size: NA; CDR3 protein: CSVPTGAEDEQFF; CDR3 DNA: TGCAGCGTTCCCACGGGAGCAGAAGATGAGCAGTTCTTC
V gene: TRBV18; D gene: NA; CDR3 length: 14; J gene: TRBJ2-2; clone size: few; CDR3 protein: CASSPMIGSGELFF; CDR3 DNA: TGTGCCAGCTCACCAATGATTGGTTCCGGGGAGCTGTTTTTT
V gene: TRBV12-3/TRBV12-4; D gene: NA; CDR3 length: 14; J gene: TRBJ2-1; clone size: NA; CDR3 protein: CASSMRGGYNEQFF; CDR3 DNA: TGTGCCAGCAGTATGAGGGGGGGGTACAATGAGCAGTTCTTC
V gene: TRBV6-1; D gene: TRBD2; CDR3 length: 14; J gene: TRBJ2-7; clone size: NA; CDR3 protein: CASRSGLGIGEQYF; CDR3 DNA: TGTGCCAGCAGGTCGGGACTAGGTATTGGCGAGCAGTACTTC
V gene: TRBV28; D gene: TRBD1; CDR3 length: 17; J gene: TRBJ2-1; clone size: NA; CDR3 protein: CASSSPLGQGHYNEQFF; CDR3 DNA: TGTGCCAGCAGTTCCCCGTTGGGACAGGGTCACTACAATGAGCAGTTCTTC
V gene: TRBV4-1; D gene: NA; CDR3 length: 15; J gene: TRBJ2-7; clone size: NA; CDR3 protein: CASSQTGRDSYEQYF; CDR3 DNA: TGCGCCAGCAGCCAAACGGGACGAGACTCCTACGAGCAGTACTTC
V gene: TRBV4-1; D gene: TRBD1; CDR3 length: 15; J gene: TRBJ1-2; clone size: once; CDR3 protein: CASSPMGQGAHGYTF; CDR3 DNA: TGCGCCAGCAGCCCGATGGGACAGGGGGCCCATGGCTACACCTTC
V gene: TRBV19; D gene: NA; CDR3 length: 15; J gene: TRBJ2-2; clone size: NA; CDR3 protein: CASSSHGSVTGELFF; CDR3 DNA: TGTGCCAGTAGTAGCCACGGTTCAGTCACCGGGGAGCTGTTTTTT
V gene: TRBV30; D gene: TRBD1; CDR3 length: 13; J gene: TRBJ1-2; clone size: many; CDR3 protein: CARPTGTGGGYTF; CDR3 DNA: TGTGCCCGACCTACCGGGACAGGTGGTGGCTACACCTTC
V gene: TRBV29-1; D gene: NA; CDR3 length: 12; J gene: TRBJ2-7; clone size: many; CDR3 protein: CSVGTGTYEQYF; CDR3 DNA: TGCAGCGTGGGAACAGGGACCTACGAGCAGTACTTC
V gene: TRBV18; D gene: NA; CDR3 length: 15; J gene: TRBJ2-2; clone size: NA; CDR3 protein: CASSPSRIVAGELFF; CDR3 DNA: TGTGCCAGCTCACCCTCCCGTATAGTAGCCGGGGAGCTGTTTTTT
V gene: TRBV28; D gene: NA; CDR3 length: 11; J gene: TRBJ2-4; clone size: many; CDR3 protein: CASESAGIQYF; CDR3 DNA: TGTGCCAGTGAAAGCGCGGGGATTCAGTACTTC
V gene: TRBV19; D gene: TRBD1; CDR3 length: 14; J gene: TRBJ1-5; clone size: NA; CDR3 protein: CASSIQGEDQPQHF; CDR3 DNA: TGTGCCAGTAGTATTCAGGGGGAGGATCAGCCCCAGCATTTT
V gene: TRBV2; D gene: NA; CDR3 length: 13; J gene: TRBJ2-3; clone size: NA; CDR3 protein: CASKDRVTDTQYF; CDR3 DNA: TGTGCCAGCAAGGACAGAGTCACAGATACGCAGTATTTT
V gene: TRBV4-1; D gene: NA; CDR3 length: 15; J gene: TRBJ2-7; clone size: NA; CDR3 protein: CASSLQLGLSYEQYF; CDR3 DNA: TGCGCCAGCAGCCTTCAGCTAGGCCTCTCCTACGAGCAGTACTTC
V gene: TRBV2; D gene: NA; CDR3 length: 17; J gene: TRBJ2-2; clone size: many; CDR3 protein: CASSLVAGQPNTGELFF; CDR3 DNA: TGTGCCAGCTCATTGGTGGCGGGACAGCCGAACACCGGGGAGCTGTTTTTT
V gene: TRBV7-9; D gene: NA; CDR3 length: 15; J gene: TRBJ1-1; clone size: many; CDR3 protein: CASSFFMRLNTEAFF; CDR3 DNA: TGTGCCAGCAGCTTTTTCATGCGGTTGAACACTGAAGCTTTCTTT
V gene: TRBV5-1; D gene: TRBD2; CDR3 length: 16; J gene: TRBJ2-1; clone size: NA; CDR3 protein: CASSETVAGPYNEQFF; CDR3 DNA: TGCGCCAGCAGCGAGACCGTAGCGGGACCATACAATGAGCAGTTCTTC
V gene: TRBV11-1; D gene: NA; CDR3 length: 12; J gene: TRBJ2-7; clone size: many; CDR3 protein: CASSPENYEQYF; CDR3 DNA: TGTGCCAGCAGCCCCGAAAACTACGAGCAGTACTTC
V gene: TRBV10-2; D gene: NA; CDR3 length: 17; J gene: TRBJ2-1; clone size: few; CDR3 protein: CASSDHLWTSSYNEQFF; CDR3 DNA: TGCGCCAGCAGTGACCATCTGTGGACGAGCTCCTACAATGAGCAGTTCTTC
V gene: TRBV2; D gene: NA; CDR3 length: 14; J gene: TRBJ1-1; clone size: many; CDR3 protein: CASGGRRRDTEAFF; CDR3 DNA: TGTGCCAGCGGTGGTCGGCGGCGGGACACTGAAGCTTTCTTT
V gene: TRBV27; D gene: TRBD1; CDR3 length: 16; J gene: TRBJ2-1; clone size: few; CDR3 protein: CASSRQGILSYNEQFF; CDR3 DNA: TGTGCCAGCAGTCGACAGGGGATATTGTCCTACAATGAGCAGTTCTTC
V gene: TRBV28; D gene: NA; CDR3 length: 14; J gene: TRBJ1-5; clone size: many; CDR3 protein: CASSWEQMNQPQHF; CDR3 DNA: TGTGCCAGCAGTTGGGAACAAATGAATCAGCCCCAGCATTTT
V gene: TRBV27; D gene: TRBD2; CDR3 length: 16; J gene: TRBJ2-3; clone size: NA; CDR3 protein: CASSLVLAGGADTQYF; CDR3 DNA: TGTGCCAGCAGTTTAGTCCTAGCGGGAGGGGCAGATACGCAGTATTTT
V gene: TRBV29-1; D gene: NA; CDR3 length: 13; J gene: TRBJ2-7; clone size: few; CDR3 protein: CSVQGGRFYEQYF; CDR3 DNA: TGCAGCGTTCAGGGGGGGCGTTTCTACGAGCAGTACTTC
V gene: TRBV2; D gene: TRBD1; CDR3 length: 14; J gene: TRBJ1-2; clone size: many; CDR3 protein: CASRYRGANYGYTF; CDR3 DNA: TGTGCCAGCAGGTACAGGGGTGCCAACTATGGCTACACCTTC
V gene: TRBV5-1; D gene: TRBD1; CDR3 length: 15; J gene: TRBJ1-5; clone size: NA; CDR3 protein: CASSQTGAGNQPQHF; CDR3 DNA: TGCGCCAGCAGCCAGACAGGGGCAGGCAATCAGCCCCAGCATTTT
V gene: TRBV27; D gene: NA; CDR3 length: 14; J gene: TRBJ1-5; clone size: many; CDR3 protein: CASSLSSSNQPQHF; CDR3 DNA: TGTGCCAGCAGTTTATCGTCGAGCAATCAGCCCCAGCATTTT
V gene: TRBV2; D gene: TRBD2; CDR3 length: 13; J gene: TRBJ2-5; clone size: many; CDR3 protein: CASTPGGIETQYF; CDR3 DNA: TGTGCCAGCACCCCGGGAGGGATTGAGACCCAGTACTTC
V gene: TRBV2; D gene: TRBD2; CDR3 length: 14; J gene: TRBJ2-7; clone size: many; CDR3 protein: CASKIKREGREQYF; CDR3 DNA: TGTGCCAGCAAGATCAAACGGGAGGGCCGCGAGCAGTACTTC
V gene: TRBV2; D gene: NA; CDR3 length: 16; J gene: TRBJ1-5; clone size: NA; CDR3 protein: CASSGLAGETLQPQHF; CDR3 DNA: TGTGCCAGCAGTGGGTTAGCAGGGGAGACGTTGCAGCCCCAGCATTTT
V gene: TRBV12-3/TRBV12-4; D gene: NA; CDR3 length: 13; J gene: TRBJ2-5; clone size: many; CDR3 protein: CASMRNTKETQYF; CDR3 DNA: TGTGCCAGCATGCGGAATACAAAAGAGACCCAGTACTTC
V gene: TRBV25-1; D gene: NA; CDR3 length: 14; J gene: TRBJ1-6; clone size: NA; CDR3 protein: CASSDPRGNSPLHF; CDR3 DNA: TGTGCCAGCAGTGATCCCAGGGGAAATTCACCCCTCCACTTT
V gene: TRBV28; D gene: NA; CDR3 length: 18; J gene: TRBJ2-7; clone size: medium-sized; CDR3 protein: CASSPGSSESPISYEQYF; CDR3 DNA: TGTGCCAGCAGCCCAGGGTCTAGCGAATCCCCGATCTCCTACGAGCAGTACTTC
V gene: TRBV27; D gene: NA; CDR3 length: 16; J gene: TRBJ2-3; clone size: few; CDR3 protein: CASSYNRAPSTDTQYF; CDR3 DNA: TGTGCCAGCAGTTACAACAGGGCGCCTAGCACAGATACGCAGTATTTT
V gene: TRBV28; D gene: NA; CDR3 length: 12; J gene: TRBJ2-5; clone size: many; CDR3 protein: CASSLDLETQYF; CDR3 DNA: TGTGCCAGCAGTTTAGATCTAGAGACCCAGTACTTC
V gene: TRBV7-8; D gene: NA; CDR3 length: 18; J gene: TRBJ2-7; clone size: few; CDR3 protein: CASSLERGAGGTDYEQYF; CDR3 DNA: TGTGCCAGCAGCTTAGAAAGGGGAGCAGGGGGGACCGACTACGAGCAGTACTTC
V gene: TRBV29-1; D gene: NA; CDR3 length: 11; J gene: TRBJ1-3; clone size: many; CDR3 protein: CSGRYGNTIYF; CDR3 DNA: TGCAGCGGGCGCTATGGAAACACCATATATTTT
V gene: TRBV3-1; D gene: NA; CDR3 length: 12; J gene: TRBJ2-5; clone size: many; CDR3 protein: CASKTASETQYF; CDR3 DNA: TGTGCCAGTAAAACAGCTTCGGAGACCCAGTACTTC
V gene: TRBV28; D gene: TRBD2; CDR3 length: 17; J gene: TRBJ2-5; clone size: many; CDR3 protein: CASSFGGLAGGLETQYF; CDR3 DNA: TGTGCCAGCAGTTTCGGAGGACTAGCGGGAGGATTGGAGACCCAGTACTTC
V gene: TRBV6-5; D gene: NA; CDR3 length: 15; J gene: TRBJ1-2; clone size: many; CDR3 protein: CASSYSRGFNYGYTF; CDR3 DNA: TGTGCCAGCAGTTACTCTCGTGGGTTTAACTATGGCTACACCTTC
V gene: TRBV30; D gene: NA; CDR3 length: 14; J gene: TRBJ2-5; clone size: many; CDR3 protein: CAWSFRKVQETQYF; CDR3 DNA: TGTGCCTGGAGTTTCAGGAAGGTCCAAGAGACCCAGTACTTC
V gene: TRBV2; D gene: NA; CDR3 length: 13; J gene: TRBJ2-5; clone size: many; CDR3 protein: CAIYGSNQETQYF; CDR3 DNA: TGTGCCATCTATGGCTCTAACCAAGAGACCCAGTACTTC